The 17 T cell receptor beta chains below all came from one sample that was sequenced in a study of blood T cell repertoires in COVID-19. Repertoires were generated with immunoSEQ multiplex PCR, while TCRdb's copy carries only in-frame clones and drops some. Here the sample spans roughly 380,000 clones, 70% to 90% being singletons. The sample comprised peripheral blood. These receptors all come from a woman aged 40 to 50 with COVID-19, enrolled during active disease.

The chain combines TRBV19 with TRBJ1-3; D unclear. CDR3 length: 14 amino acids. The germline gives CDR1 LNHDA, CDR2 SQIVND (reference sequence). V was pared by 3 bases and J by 2 bases, with 8 bases between. The CDR3 sequence is CASSIGDAGNTIYF. CDR3 DNA sequence: TGTGCCAGTAGTATCGGGGATGCTGGAAACACCATATATTTT.

The genes are TRBV11-2 and TRBJ2-7; D is possibly TRBD2 (7 bases). The CDR3 runs 14 residues. From germline, CDR1 is SGHAT and CDR2 FQNNGV. Between the trimmed V and J ends, which lost 6 bases and 0 bases, there was a span of 12 bases. CDR3 in amino acids: CASSAGALSYEQYF. CDR3 sequence (DNA): TGTGCCAGCAGTGCGGGGGCCCTCTCCTACGAGCAGTACTTC.

The rearrangement joins TRBV24-1 to TRBJ1-1; D perhaps matches TRBD1 (6 bases). Trimming removed 3 bases from V and 1 base from J, with 8 bases in between. CDR3 length: 14 amino acids. CDR1 KGHDR and CDR2 SFDVKD come from the germline V gene. CDR3 protein: CATSDDRQNTEAFF. CDR3 DNA sequence: TGTGCCACCAGTGATGACAGGCAGAACACTGAAGCTTTCTTT.

This rearrangement joins TRBV6-5 to TRBJ2-1, with 8 bases identical to TRBD1. The germline V gene has CDR1 MNHEY and CDR2 SVGAGI. CDR3 length: 13 amino acids. V gave up 7 bases and J gave up 8 bases; unmatched junction bases: 7. DNA for the CDR3: TGTGCCAGCACCCTAGCAGGGGGCGATGAGCAGTTCTTC. Protein sequence: CASTLAGGDEQFF.

The genes are TRBV7-2 and TRBJ1-3; tentatively, D is TRBD1 (5 bases). The CDR3 consists of 18 residues. The V end lost 3 bases, the J end lost 3 bases, and 21 bases lay between the germline ends. The germline gives CDR1 SGHTA, CDR2 FQGNSA. For the CDR3, the DNA is TGTGCCAGCAGCTTTCAGATAGCCAGGGTGAACGGTGGAAACACCATATATTTT. As protein: CASSFQIARVNGGNTIYF.

This chain uses TRBV30 with TRBJ2-2; D remains ambiguous. This CDR3 comprises 12 residues. Between the trimmed V and J ends, which lost 0 bases and 6 bases, there was a span of 5 bases. Germline loops: CDR1 GTSNPN, CDR2 SVGIG (reference sequence). The CDR3 protein is CAWSVAPGELFF. CDR3 bases: TGTGCCTGGAGTGTAGCTCCCGGGGAGCTGTTTTTT.

The V and J genes are TRBV4-1 and TRBJ2-7, with D unresolved. CDR3 length equals 13 residues. CDR1 MGHRA and CDR2 YSYEKL come from the germline V gene. Trimming shortened V by 0 bases and J by 4 bases, and 7 bases separated the two germline ends. CDR3 nucleotides: TGCGCCAGCAGCCAAGAGAGGCAGTACGAGCAGTACTTC. This encodes CASSQERQYEQYF.

The chain has TRBV7-2 and TRBJ1-4, with 9 positions matching TRBD1. With V trimmed by 5 bases and J by 4 bases, 5 bases remained unmatched. Per the germline V gene, CDR1 is SGHTA and CDR2 is FQGNSA. The CDR3 is 15 residues long. CDR3 nucleotides: TGTGCCAGCAGCCTACAGGGGGCCGGTAATGAAAAACTGTTTTTT. Protein product: CASSLQGAGNEKLFF.

The chain joins TRBV27 to TRBJ2-3; 8 bases align to TRBD2. From germline, CDR1 is MNHEY and CDR2 SMNVEV (reference sequence). The ends lost 6 bases at V and 3 bases at J; junction bases unmatched: 17. This CDR3 has 18 amino acids. The CDR3 region has the DNA TGTGCCAGCAGCTCAGTGAGGCTGGTAGCGGGAAAAACAGATACGCAGTATTTT. Translation gives CASSSVRLVAGKTDTQYF.

The rearrangement uses TRBV6-6 and TRBJ1-3; 11 nucleotides align to TRBD1. The V gene end was trimmed by 7 bases and the J gene end by 0 bases; junction bases not matched to a gene: 14. CDR3 length: 19 residues. Germline-derived CDR1 and CDR2 are MNHNY and SVGAGI (reference sequence). CDR3 protein: CASTYGQGAIHHSGNTIYF. In nucleotides, the CDR3 is TGTGCCAGCACCTACGGACAGGGGGCAATCCATCACTCTGGAAACACCATATATTTT.

This chain uses TRBV28 with TRBJ1-1; D perhaps matches TRBD1 (5 bases). The V end was cut by 7 bases, the J end by 6 bases, with 18 bases between. CDR1 MDHEN and CDR2 SYDVKM come from the germline V gene. The CDR3 is 14 residues long. CDR3 coding DNA: TGTGCCAGCACCCAGGGTCAGGTAGGCGCTGAAGCTTTCTTT. Translation: CASTQGQVGAEAFF.

For this clone: The sample contains more than one DNA sequence encoding this CDR3. The chain has TRBV6-5 and TRBJ1-3; D possibly corresponds to TRBD1 (6 bases). Trimming removed 5 bases from V and 4 bases from J, with 9 bases in between. The CDR3 extends over 13 amino acids. The germline V gene encodes CDR1 MNHEY and CDR2 SVGAGI. The CDR3 DNA reads TGTGCCAGCAGTCGAGGGGGAGGAAACACCATATATTTT. Protein product: CASSRGGGNTIYF.

The chain carries TRBV30 and TRBJ1-1, with TRBD1 identical over 8 bases. This CDR3 has 13 amino acids. The germline gives CDR1 GTSNPN, CDR2 SVGIG (reference sequence). V gave up 5 bases and J gave up 4 bases; unmatched junction bases: 6. CDR3 DNA sequence: TGTGCCTGGGACAGGGGTTTAGGCACTGAAGCTTTCTTT. It translates to CAWDRGLGTEAFF.

This clone was counted a single time. This chain joins TRBV7-9 and TRBJ1-1, with unresolved D. Germline V gene lookup returns CDR1 SEHNR and CDR2 FQNEAQ (reference sequence). V lost 5 bases to trimming and J lost 0 bases, with 13 bases between them. The CDR3 is made up of 15 amino acids. CDR3 in amino acids: CASSHARTMNTEAFF. In DNA, the CDR3 is TGTGCCAGCAGCCACGCACGTACTATGAACACTGAAGCTTTCTTT. Full variable domain (outside the CDR3, taken from reference TRBV7-9 and TRBJ1-1): DTGVSQNPRHKITKRGQNVTFRCDPISEHNRLYWYRQTLGQGPEFLTYFQNEAQLEKSRLLSDRFSAERPKGSFSTLEIQRTEQGDSAMYLCASSHARTMNTEAFFGQGTRLTVV.

The rearrangement links TRBV4-2 to TRBJ2-3; TRBD2 matches 11 bases. The CDR3 spans 18 residues. The V segment lost 1 base and the J segment 0 bases; nucleotides outside the gene matches: 6. Germline V gene lookup returns CDR1 LGHNA and CDR2 YNFKEQ. In DNA, the CDR3 is TGTGCCAGCAGCCAAGTTACTTCTAGCGGGGGGAGCACAGATACGCAGTATTTT. Its translation is CASSQVTSSGGSTDTQYF.

The chain employs TRBV6-2 or TRBV6-3 and TRBJ2-5; no firm D call. CDR3 length equals 14 residues. Germline V gives CDR1 MNHEY, CDR2 SVGEGT. V lost 5 bases to trimming and J lost 2 bases, with 12 bases between them. The CDR3 region has the DNA TGTGCCAGCAGTGGCCCAGGCGATCAAGAGACCCAGTACTTC. Residues: CASSGPGDQETQYF.

This CDR3 is CASSVGQAGPGNTIYF. CDR3 DNA sequence: TGTGCCAGCAGCGTTGGACAGGCCGGACCTGGAAACACCATATATTTT. This chain connects TRBV9 to TRBJ1-3; 7 bases map to TRBD1. The CDR3 runs 16 residues. Germline assignment: CDR1 SGDLS and CDR2 YYNGEE. The V and J ends lost 2 bases and 2 bases, in that order; junction bases with no gene match: 7. Full variable domain (rest looked up from reference TRBV9 and TRBJ1-3): DSGVTQTPKHLITATGQRVTLRCSPRSGDLSVYWYQQSLDQGLQFLIQYYNGEERAKGNILERFSAQQFPDLHSELNLSSLELGDSALYFCASSVGQAGPGNTIYFGEGSWLTVV.